The clone carrying this TCR beta chain was found many times. Its antigen is as yet unknown. The data originate from a study of CD8 T cells in ankylosing spondylitis. Study-wide results and limits: What appeared characteristic of ankylosing spondylitis blood was a TCR beta motif of several highly homologous variants. From matched ankylosing spondylitis synovial fluid, disease-linked clones were reportedly recovered at significantly enriched levels.

From germline, CDR1 is MNHEY and CDR2 SVGEGT. Trimming shortened V by 6 bases and J by 3 bases, and 18 bases separated the two germline ends. This CDR3 is built from 15 residues. TCRdb reprocessed the 5' RACE reads via MiXCR and lists one record per CDR3 protein. The repertoire includes fewer than 650,000 distinct CDR3 sequences, roughly 13% of them detected once, and 6.8% sits in the top ten. Material for sequencing was blood, either unsorted or a sorted T cell fraction (not recorded which). The TCR sequence derives from a male donor with ankylosing spondylitis. The chain joins TRBV6-2 or TRBV6-3 to TRBJ2-7, with a possible D match to TRBD2 (6 bases). CDR3 coding DNA: TGTGCCAGCAGGCGGGATCTCGGGAGTTTCTACGAGCAGTACTTC. It yields the protein CASRRDLGSFYEQYF.